This T cell receptor (beta chain) was sequenced for a study of graft-versus-host responses after intestinal transplantation. Study context: Grafts were multivisceral, liver-intestinal, or isolated intestinal. Recipients uniformly received anti-thymocyte globulin induction, followed by tacrolimus and steroids for approximately 3 years.

Trimming took off 1 base at V and 3 bases at J, with 14 bases between the two ends. This CDR3 is 16 amino acids long. TCRdb keeps only in-frame clones here, not all; method: immunoSEQ multiplex PCR. This table holds some 85,000 clones, 85% to 95% found once. Remarks on this clone: Its specificity is unknown.

The chain combines TRBV6-7 with TRBJ2-3, with D maybe TRBD2 (7 bases). TRBV6-7 is assigned to the ORF class and has an uncertain function. This receptor was identified in a human donor who was the organ donor for an intestinal transplant. The sequences come from unstimulated CD8+ T cells sorted from spleen or lymph node cells, collected before transplant. The CDR3 spells CASSYLRGGLTDTQYF. CDR3 bases: TGTGCCAGCAGTTACTTAAGGGGGGGCTTGACAGATACGCAGTATTTT.